This TCR beta chain was identified in a study of blood T cell repertoires in COVID-19. Looking at the study overall: Spain, Italy and the United States supplied samples that represented acute and convalescent COVID-19. T cells, B-cell-depleted T cells, or PBMCs provided the cDNA or gDNA that served as material.

This CDR3 contains 13 residues. With V trimmed by 6 bases and J by 1 base, 5 bases remained unmatched. Germline values: CDR1 SQVTM, CDR2 ANQGSEA. Those enrolled, adults aged about 18 to 89 years, came from 24 US areas. Researchers sorted participants into cohorts using their self-reported clinical history. Clones were read by immunoSEQ multiplex PCR, and TCRdb kept only the in-frame ones, dropping some. The repertoire holds 260,000 or so clones, with about 83% as singletons. This receptor was identified in a woman in her forties who had been exposed to COVID-19. This chain connects TRBV29-1 to TRBJ1-1; 7 bases map to TRBD1. Sample: PBMCs or T cells enriched from blood (not recorded which). CDR3 loop: CSVGGDRNTEAFF. The DNA for the CDR3 is TGCAGCGTCGGGGGGGACAGGAACACTGAAGCTTTCTTT.